These 32 T cell receptor beta chains share one sample of origin, sequenced in a study of prognosis after radiotherapy for stage I lung cancer. Genomic DNA was subjected to two-round multiplex PCR for amplification of TCR beta CDR3. Primers specific to each TRBV and TRBJ gene were used in first-round PCR. TCRdb independently ran MiXCR on the multiplex PCR reads; one entry per CDR3 protein. This sample carries roughly 38,000 distinct CDR3 sequences, about 24% of them seen once, and the ten largest clones take around a quarter. Sequenced material: PBMCs, taken before or after stereotactic body radiation therapy (not recorded which). These receptors were collected from a donor over 45 with non-small cell lung cancer.

This clonotype was observed many times. This chain uses TRBV7-8 with TRBJ2-7; no firm D call. Trimming removed 5 bases at V and 2 bases at J, with 7 bases between. The CDR3 is 12 residues long. Germline CDR1 SGHVS, CDR2 FQNEAQ. The CDR3 spells CASSPGAYEQYF. CDR3 nucleotides: TGTGCCAGCAGCCCCGGCGCCTACGAGCAGTACTTC.

This clonotype was seen ten or more times. This chain uses TRBV5-1 with TRBJ2-1; 9 positions match TRBD1. V shed 4 bases and J 10 bases; nucleotides not matched to a gene: 15. This CDR3 spans 16 amino acids. CDR1 is SGHRS and CDR2 is YFSETQ in the germline V gene. CDR3 coding DNA: TGCGCCAGCAGCGCCCGGGACAGGGTGATTTGGGGAGAGCAGTTCTTC. Its translation: CASSARDRVIWGEQFF.

At least ten counts were recorded for this clonotype. The chain couples TRBV29-1 to TRBJ2-3; D ambiguous. Germline V gene data show CDR1 as SQVTM and CDR2 as ANQGSEA. Between the trimmed V and J ends, which lost 2 bases and 8 bases, there was a span of 14 bases. This CDR3 is built from 13 residues. This chain's CDR3 is CSVESPTESTQYF. The CDR3 DNA reads as TGCAGCGTTGAAAGCCCCACGGAATCTACGCAGTATTTT.

This clonotype came up many times. The rearrangement links TRBV20-1 to TRBJ2-5; the match to TRBD1 covers 9 bases. V trimming: 3 bases; J trimming: 4 bases; junction bases outside the gene matches: 3. Germline CDR1 and CDR2: DFQATT and SNEGSKA (reference sequence). The CDR3 extends over 13 amino acids. CDR3 residues: CSARKTGGETQYF. In DNA, the CDR3 is TGCAGTGCTAGGAAGACAGGGGGAGAGACCCAGTACTTC.

This clonotype was detected many times. This sequence joins TRBV2 and TRBJ1-1; D is perhaps TRBD1 (5 bases). The CDR3 has 16 residues. The germline gives CDR1 SNHLY, CDR2 FYNNEI. V was shortened by 2 bases and J by 4 bases, with 17 bases between the two germline ends. CDR3 in DNA: TGTGCCAGCAGTGAACCGGTCAGCAGGGAGGCCACTGAAGCTTTCTTT. This gives the protein CASSEPVSREATEAFF.

This clonotype was seen ten or more times. J is TRBJ1-5 and V is TRBV12-5; D gene unclear. V lost 6 bases, J lost 2 bases, and 11 bases lay in between. CDR3 length equals 14 residues. Germline values: CDR1 LGHNT, CDR2 FRNRAP. CDR3 region: CASGPGGGNQPQHF. In DNA, the CDR3 is TGTGCTAGTGGCCCAGGCGGGGGCAATCAGCCCCAGCATTTT.

The chain links TRBV16 to TRBJ2-1, with unresolved D. CDR3 length equals 14 residues. Trimming cost V 0 bases and J 8 bases, with 11 bases left between them. CDR1 KGHSY and CDR2 FQNENV come from the germline V gene. The DNA of the CDR3 is TGTGCCAGCAGCCAATCAGAACCCTGGGATGAGCAGTTCTTC. This translates into CASSQSEPWDEQFF.

As to this clonotype: A much larger clone lies a single base off, so this may be a read error. The chain joins TRBV6-1 to TRBJ1-1; D remains unclear. CDR1 is MNHNS, CDR2 SASEGT, per germline. There are 13 residues in the CDR3. The V end was cut by 7 bases, the J end by 1 base, with 10 bases between. CDR3 protein: CASIWRGNTEAFF. CDR3 DNA: TGTGCCAGCATTTGGCGGGGGAACACTGAAGCTTTCTTT.

V usage is TRBV6-5 and J usage is TRBJ1-2; TRBD1 is a possible D gene (5 bases). Germline loops: CDR1 MNHEY, CDR2 SVGAGI. Trimming pared 0 bases from V and 8 bases from J, leaving 25 bases between. CDR3 length: 18 amino acids. The CDR3 sequence is CASSYSNPSTGALLGYTF. The CDR3 nucleotides read TGTGCCAGCAGTTACTCAAACCCCTCCACAGGAGCCTTGTTGGGCTACACCTTC.

The chain employs TRBV4-1 and TRBJ2-1, with 11 bases lining up with TRBD2. Germline V gene sequence: CDR1 MGHRA, CDR2 YSYEKL. Trimming cost V 0 bases and J 5 bases; bases outside gene matches: 9. The CDR3 length is 18 residues. CDR3 in amino acids: CASSQDLGASGGHNEQFF. Written as DNA, the CDR3 is TGCGCCAGCAGCCAAGATCTTGGCGCTAGCGGGGGGCACAATGAGCAGTTCTTC.

This chain uses TRBV6-2 or TRBV6-3 with TRBJ1-4; TRBD1 is a possible D gene (6 bases). CDR1 is MNHEY and CDR2 is SVGEGT in the germline V gene. Deletions cut 9 bases from V and 9 bases from J, with 20 bases between. This CDR3 comprises 14 residues. CDR3 region: CARGRDTPRQKLFF. For the CDR3, the DNA is TGTGCCAGAGGCCGGGACACCCCGCGGCAAAAACTGTTTTTT.

This clonotype was detected ten times or more. The rearrangement joins TRBV28 to TRBJ2-3; 8 bases are a match to TRBD2. The CDR3 contains 16 residues. V lost 3 bases and J lost 2; bases outside the gene matches: 7. Germline V gene lookup returns CDR1 MDHEN and CDR2 SYDVKM. The CDR3 DNA reads as TGTGCCAGCAGTTTGTCTGCGGGGGGAGACACAGATACGCAGTATTTT. This gives the protein CASSLSAGGDTDTQYF.

There are many counts of this clonotype. This chain uses TRBV5-1 with TRBJ2-1; D call uncertain. This CDR3 contains 11 residues. Germline V gene data show CDR1 as SGHRS and CDR2 as YFSETQ. The ends were cut back, 5 bases at V and 4 bases at J, with 4 bases in the middle. CDR3 residues: CASRSYNEQFF. The CDR3 DNA sequence: TGCGCCAGCAGAAGTTACAATGAGCAGTTCTTC.

The V call is TRBV11-2, the J call TRBJ2-7; D not certain. Germline values: CDR1 SGHAT, CDR2 FQNNGV. This CDR3 contains 16 residues. V was clipped by 2 bases and J by 2 bases, with 16 bases between them. CDR3 in DNA: TGTGCCAGCAGCTTACTGTGGACCTACAGCGCCTACGAGCAGTACTTC. Amino acids: CASSLLWTYSAYEQYF.

Many counts were recorded for this clonotype. J is TRBJ2-7 and V is TRBV7-9, with TRBD1 identical over 7 bases. Germline V CDR1 and CDR2: SEHNR, FQNEAQ (reference sequence). Trimming at V came to 5 bases and at J to 2 bases, leaving 9 bases not matched to a gene. The CDR3 is made up of 15 amino acids. The CDR3 DNA reads as TGTGCCAGCAGCCCACGCCCGACAGGGCCCTACGAGCAGTACTTC. This sequence encodes CASSPRPTGPYEQYF.

On this clonotype: A single base is all that separates this from a far larger clone, so a read error is likely. The V gene is TRBV6-1, the J gene TRBJ2-7; D not certain. V was pared by 6 bases and J by 0 bases, with 15 bases between. CDR1 is MNHNS, CDR2 SASEGT, per germline. CDR3 length: 15 amino acids. DNA of the CDR3: TGTGCCAGCAGCTACGGCTGGTCAGACTCCTACGAGCAGTACTTC. Its protein is CASSYGWSDSYEQYF.

This clonotype was recorded at least ten times. The genes are TRBV6-2 or TRBV6-3 and TRBJ2-7; D might be TRBD1 or TRBD2, each matching 6 bases. Trimming left V 5 bases short and J 0 bases short, with 14 bases between. The V gene's germline CDR1 is MNHEY and CDR2 SVGEGT. The CDR3 is made up of 15 amino acids. The CDR3 DNA is TGTGCCAGCAGTCAGGCCGGGGGCCGCTCCTACGAGCAGTACTTC. Translated, it gives CASSQAGGRSYEQYF.

At least ten counts were recorded for this clonotype. CDR3 protein: CASSPPTSGNTGELFF. CDR3 DNA sequence: TGCGCCAGCAGTCCTCCTACTAGCGGGAACACCGGGGAGCTGTTTTTT. The chain has TRBV5-1 and TRBJ2-2; 8 bases are shared with TRBD2. The germline V gene encodes CDR1 SGHRS and CDR2 YFSETQ. The CDR3 runs to 16 residues. Trimming removed 5 bases from V and 1 base from J; junction bases left unmatched: 7.

In this sample, this clonotype turned up many times. The CDR3 nucleotides are TGTGCCAGCACCCTAGGGACTAGCGGGGTTGGGGAGCTGTTTTTT. Encoded protein: CASTLGTSGVGELFF. The rearrangement joins TRBV6-1 to TRBJ2-2; 13 bases line up with TRBD2. Trimming removed 7 bases from V and 8 bases from J; junction bases left unmatched: 7. Looked up from germline, CDR1 is MNHNS and CDR2 is SASEGT. There are 15 residues in the CDR3.

This chain joins TRBV5-1 and TRBJ2-3; TRBD1 might be the D (6 bases). V lost 2 bases and J 5 bases, leaving 12 bases between the germline ends. Per germline, CDR1 SGHRS and CDR2 YFSETQ. This CDR3 comprises 14 residues. The CDR3 DNA is TGCGCCAGCAGCTTAACAGGGTACAGAGATACGCAGTATTTT. Its translation: CASSLTGYRDTQYF.

The chain has TRBV9 and TRBJ2-1; 8 bases align to TRBD2. V gave up 3 bases and J gave up 7 bases; unmatched junction bases: 9. Germline lookup yields CDR1 SGDLS and CDR2 YYNGEE. There are 15 residues in the CDR3. CDR3 coding DNA: TGTGCCAGCAGCGAAGGAGCGGGGGTGAAAAATGAGCAGTTCTTC. It translates to CASSEGAGVKNEQFF.

This clonotype was seen ten or more times. The gene calls are TRBV6-1 and TRBJ2-1, with D perhaps matching TRBD1 (5 bases). Germline V gene lookup returns CDR1 MNHNS and CDR2 SASEGT. This CDR3 region has 14 residues. V lost 10 bases, J lost 5 bases, and 18 bases lay in between. The CDR3 protein is CATAKQGKHNEQFF. For the CDR3, the DNA is TGTGCCACCGCTAAGCAGGGAAAACACAATGAGCAGTTCTTC.

This clonotype was observed many times. The genes are TRBV6-5 and TRBJ1-2; TRBD1 agrees at 7 bases. Germline CDR1 MNHEY, CDR2 SVGAGI. The CDR3 is 14 residues long. The V and J ends lost 4 bases and 8 bases, in that order; junction bases with no gene match: 10. The CDR3: CASSSTGTVLGYTF. CDR3 bases: TGTGCCAGCAGTTCTACCGGGACAGTACTAGGCTACACCTTC.

There are many counts of this clonotype. For the CDR3, the DNA is TGTGCCAGTGGGGCACAGGGAATGGGCACTGAAGCTTTCTTT. Translated, it gives CASGAQGMGTEAFF. V usage is TRBV19 and J usage is TRBJ1-1, with D possibly matching TRBD1 (6 bases). CDR3 length: 14 residues. CDR1 is LNHDA, CDR2 SQIVND, per germline (reference sequence). Trimming pared 8 bases from V and 4 bases from J, leaving 17 bases between.

This clonotype was observed a few times. This chain links TRBV7-9 with TRBJ1-1, with D maybe TRBD1 (6 bases). V lost 7 bases and J 5 bases, leaving 20 bases between the germline ends. The CDR3 is 15 amino acids. From germline, CDR1 is SEHNR and CDR2 FQNEAQ (reference sequence). In DNA, the CDR3 is TGTGCCAGCACCAGAACACAGGGCCCGAGGACTGAAGCTTTCTTT. Translated: CASTRTQGPRTEAFF.

This clonotype was counted many times. This sequence joins TRBV19 and TRBJ2-1; D remains unclear. CDR3 size: 15 residues. CDR1 and CDR2 from the germline V gene are LNHDA and SQIVND (reference sequence). V lost 1 base to trimming and J lost 8 bases, with 15 bases between them. CDR3 bases: TGTGCCAGTAGTATAGCCGCGACCCCTGGGTATGAGCAGTTCTTC. Residues: CASSIAATPGYEQFF.

This clonotype occurred many times. The CDR3 nucleotides read TGTGCCAGCAGCTTTTCATGGGACTCCTACGAGCAGTACTTC. It specifies CASSFSWDSYEQYF. The rearrangement uses TRBV7-3 and TRBJ2-7; unclear D gene. The CDR3 length is 14 residues. Trimming took off 3 bases at V and 0 bases at J, with 9 bases between the two ends. In germline, CDR1 is SGHTA, CDR2 FQGTGA.

At least ten counts were recorded for this clonotype. This chain uses TRBV20-1 with TRBJ2-7, with TRBD1 as a possible D gene (6 bases). Germline CDR1 DFQATT, CDR2 SNEGSKA (reference sequence). The V and J ends lost 5 bases and 2 bases respectively, with 13 bases between them. The CDR3 runs 13 residues. CDR3 in amino acids: CSAVDRSPYEQYF. The DNA for the CDR3 is TGCAGTGCTGTAGACAGGAGCCCCTACGAGCAGTACTTC.

This clonotype showed up many times. This chain links TRBV5-1 with TRBJ2-5, with TRBD2 as a possible D gene (7 bases). Germline V CDR1 and CDR2: SGHRS, YFSETQ. V shed 8 bases and J shed 5 bases, with 25 bases lying between them. The CDR3 is 16 residues long. CDR3: CASQSLQGGRSETQYF. The CDR3 nucleotides are TGCGCCAGTCAATCCTTACAGGGAGGGAGATCGGAGACCCAGTACTTC.

This clonotype showed up many times. V usage is TRBV28 and J usage is TRBJ2-7; no firm D call. This CDR3 has 14 residues. Trimming cost V 6 bases and J 7 bases, with 19 bases left between them. Looked up from germline, CDR1 is MDHEN and CDR2 is SYDVKM. As DNA, the CDR3 is TGTGCCAGCAGCCGAGCAAGCTTGGGTAAGGAGCAGTACTTC. Its translation: CASSRASLGKEQYF.

Many counts were recorded for this clonotype. The gene calls are TRBV24-1 and TRBJ2-3; the match to TRBD2 covers 11 bases. This CDR3 is built from 18 residues. The junction had 11 bases not matched to a gene; V was cut back by 5 bases and J by 2 bases. Germline lookup yields CDR1 KGHDR and CDR2 SFDVKD. CDR3 bases: TGTGCCACCAGTGGAGGAGTGACTAGCGGGGAGATCACAGATACGCAGTATTTT. Encoded protein: CATSGGVTSGEITDTQYF.

In this sample, this clonotype turned up a few times. A clone one base away is much larger, so this may be a read error. Lacking the conserved final phenylalanine or tryptophan, this CDR3 likely reflects a read error. The J gene is TRBJ2-4, the V gene TRBV7-3; TRBD1 aligns across 7 bases. There are 13 residues in the CDR3. CDR1 is SGHTA and CDR2 is FQGTGA in the germline V gene. The V segment lost 2 bases and the J segment 5 bases; nucleotides outside the gene matches: 0. CDR3 coding DNA: TGTGCCAGCAGCTTAGACAGGGAAAACATTCAGTACTTA. Translated: CASSLDRENIQYL.